This T cell receptor (beta chain) was recorded in a study of blood T cell repertoires in COVID-19. The overall study: Acute and convalescent COVID-19 specimens originated in the United States, Italy and Spain. Sources were T cells, B-cell-depleted T cells, or PBMCs; the material itself was cDNA or gDNA.

In the source study's methods: Reference gene primer amplification gave nucleated cell count estimates. Clones were read by immunoSEQ multiplex PCR, and TCRdb kept only the in-frame ones, dropping some. V and J calls and clone size are those listed in that table; D and trimming were worked out from the DNA. The table includes 90,000 to 120,000 clones, around 83% detected once. This CDR3 is built from 14 residues. Trimming removed 0 bases from V and 5 bases from J, with 11 bases in between. Germline lookup yields CDR1 KGHSH and CDR2 LQKENI. This chain uses TRBV18 with TRBJ2-7; D uncertain. The sequence was collected from an older woman with acute or convalescent COVID-19. The sequenced material came from peripheral blood. The chain's CDR3 is CASSPPLAEDEQYV. The CDR3 DNA reads as TGTGCCAGCTCACCACCCCTGGCGGAAGACGAGCAGTACGTC.